Listed below are T cell receptor beta chains from one sample, sequenced in a study of T cell responses to AZD1222 COVID-19 vaccine. Measured with immunoSEQ multiplex PCR; TCRdb has only the in-frame clones, and not every one. The table includes under 70,000 clones, around 84% detected once. The starting material was peripheral blood, obtained on day 0 of AZD1222 vaccination. The receptors come from an adult in good health. Each CDR3 is given with its conserved first and last residue. D genes are given only for firm matches. Clone size, where shown, is once, few, many, or a class for clones that have expanded.

-,TRBJ1-5,-,TRBV14,CASSQAGSQPQHF,TGTGCCAGCAGCCAAGCAGGGTCTCAGCCCCAGCATTTT
-,TRBJ2-1,-,TRBV11-1,CASSFGIPTYNEQFF,TGTGCCAGCAGCTTCGGGATTCCAACGTACAATGAGCAGTTCTTC
-,TRBJ1-1,-,TRBV28,CASSLERTTEAFF,TGTGCCAGCAGTTTGGAAAGGACCACTGAAGCTTTCTTT
TRBD2,TRBJ2-5,once,TRBV5-1,CASSFAGGKLETQYF,TGCGCCAGCAGCTTCGCGGGGGGCAAACTGGAGACCCAGTACTTC
-,TRBJ1-2,once,TRBV7-2,CASSLEVEGYGYTF,TGTGCCAGCAGCTTGGAGGTGGAGGGCTATGGCTACACCTTC
TRBD1,TRBJ1-5,-,TRBV7-2,CASSLEGAVSNQPQHF,TGTGCCAGCAGCTTAGAGGGGGCGGTCAGCAATCAGCCCCAGCATTTT
-,TRBJ1-5,once,TRBV3-1/TRBV3-2,CASSQGSGAQPNQPQHF,TGTGCCAGCAGCCAGGGTTCAGGGGCGCAACCCAATCAGCCCCAGCATTTT
-,TRBJ2-1,-,TRBV6-4,CASSDSGGRIYNEQFF,TGTGCCAGCAGTGACTCGGGGGGGCGCATCTACAATGAGCAGTTCTTC
-,TRBJ2-5,-,TRBV29-1,CSVTTANQETQYF,TGCAGCGTTACAACAGCGAACCAAGAGACCCAGTACTTC
-,TRBJ1-6,-,TRBV2,CASSERSAGANSPLHF,TGTGCCAGCAGTGAAAGATCAGCAGGGGCGAATTCACCCCTCCACTTT
-,TRBJ2-7,-,TRBV19,CASSGQGSYEQYF,TGTGCCAGTAGCGGTCAGGGGTCCTACGAGCAGTACTTC
TRBD2,TRBJ2-1,-,TRBV11-2,CASSLSGNSYNEQFF,TGTGCCAGCAGCCTTAGCGGGAACTCCTACAATGAGCAGTTCTTC
TRBD1,TRBJ1-2,few,TRBV18,CASSLGTGGSPDGYTF,TGTGCCAGCTCACTCGGGACAGGGGGGTCCCCCGACGGCTACACCTTC
TRBD1,TRBJ2-2,-,TRBV6-5,CASSYSWDSTTGELFF,TGTGCCAGCAGTTACTCCTGGGACAGCACCACCGGGGAGCTGTTTTTT
-,TRBJ1-5,-,TRBV21-1,CASSKLPGVLSNQPQHF,TGTGCCAGCAGCAAACTCCCCGGGGTTCTGAGCAATCAGCCCCAGCATTTT
TRBD2,TRBJ2-1,-,TRBV29-1,CSVDPAASGYNEQFF,TGCAGCGTTGATCCGGCGGCTAGCGGCTACAATGAGCAGTTCTTC
-,TRBJ1-2,-,TRBV9,CASSPSRGGRGTLGGYTF,TGTGCCAGCAGCCCCTCTCGTGGGGGAAGAGGGACCTTGGGGGGCTACACCTTC
-,TRBJ1-6,-,TRBV19,CASSGLQTPLHF,TGTGCCAGTAGCGGACTCCAGACACCCCTCCACTTT
-,TRBJ2-2,-,TRBV9,CASSVEGHTGELFF,TGTGCCAGCAGCGTAGAGGGACACACCGGGGAGCTGTTTTTT
TRBD1,TRBJ1-4,few,TRBV5-1,CASSRGDSTNEKLFF,TGCGCCAGTAGTCGCGGGGACAGCACTAATGAAAAACTGTTTTTT
-,TRBJ2-5,-,TRBV6-2/TRBV6-3,CASSFEGETQYF,TGTGCCAGCAGTTTCGAGGGAGAGACCCAGTACTTC
TRBD1,TRBJ1-2,-,TRBV19,CASSKGGWIGYTF,TGTGCCAGTAGTAAAGGGGGCTGGATCGGCTACACCTTC
TRBD2,TRBJ2-1,-,TRBV27,CASSFGGVGNEQFF,TGTGCCAGCAGTTTTGGGGGGGTGGGCAATGAGCAGTTCTTC
-,TRBJ1-1,-,TRBV5-4,CASSLAGMGHTEAFF,TGTGCCAGCAGCTTGGCGGGCATGGGGCACACTGAAGCTTTCTTT
TRBD2,TRBJ2-3,-,TRBV24-1,CATSDGGGAGVMQYF,TGTGCCACCAGTGATGGAGGTGGGGCGGGGGTAATGCAGTATTTT
TRBD2,TRBJ2-1,-,TRBV19,CASSISGGRGEQFF,TGTGCCAGTAGTATAAGCGGCGGGAGGGGTGAGCAGTTCTTC
-,TRBJ2-1,-,TRBV2,CASKTTYLNNEQFF,TGTGCCAGCAAAACTACGTACTTAAACAATGAGCAGTTCTTC
-,TRBJ2-3,-,TRBV11-3,CASSWGRFGTSTDTQYF,TGTGCCAGCAGCTGGGGGCGGTTTGGGACTAGCACAGATACGCAGTATTTT
TRBD2,TRBJ2-2,-,TRBV24-1,CATSDLARTSGSAGELFF,TGTGCCACCAGTGATTTGGCGAGGACTAGCGGGAGTGCCGGGGAGCTGTTTTTT
TRBD1,TRBJ2-2,-,TRBV28,CASRPDRMNTGELFF,TGTGCCAGCAGACCGGACAGGATGAACACCGGGGAGCTGTTTTTT
TRBD1,TRBJ1-5,-,TRBV19,CASSIPGTGGGQPQHF,TGTGCCAGTAGTATACCCGGGACAGGGGGCGGTCAGCCCCAGCATTTT
-,TRBJ2-4,-,TRBV19,CASSWPGDLAKNIQYF,TGTGCCAGTAGTTGGCCCGGGGACCTAGCCAAAAACATTCAGTACTTC
TRBD2,TRBJ2-1,-,TRBV7-2,CASSLDPGLGQFF,TGTGCCAGCAGCTTAGATCCGGGACTAGGGCAGTTCTTC
-,TRBJ1-1,once,TRBV12-3/TRBV12-4,CASSPSGAEVF,TGTGCCAGCAGTCCCTCAGGGGCGGAAGTCTTT
-,TRBJ1-2,-,TRBV6-5,CATWTDGYTF,TGTGCCACCTGGACAGATGGCTACACCTTC
TRBD1,TRBJ2-7,-,TRBV5-5,CASSKPQGATYEQYF,TGTGCCAGCAGCAAGCCCCAGGGGGCAACCTACGAGCAGTACTTC
-,TRBJ1-5,-,TRBV7-2,CASSDPRGGNQPQHF,TGTGCCAGCAGCGACCCCCGTGGGGGCAATCAGCCCCAGCATTTT
-,TRBJ1-2,-,TRBV28,CASSQVPVTTSGYTF,TGTGCCAGCAGTCAAGTACCCGTCACCACTAGTGGCTACACCTTC
-,TRBJ1-2,-,TRBV11-2,CASSQRDSPDYGYTF,TGTGCCAGCAGCCAACGGGACTCCCCCGACTATGGCTACACCTTC
-,TRBJ1-5,-,TRBV20-1,CSARVGQPQHF,TGCAGTGCTAGAGTAGGGCAGCCCCAGCATTTT
TRBD1,TRBJ2-6,-,TRBV6-6,CASSLQTGGAPGANVLTF,TGTGCCAGCAGTCTCCAGACAGGGGGTGCCCCTGGGGCCAACGTCCTGACTTTC
-,TRBJ1-5,-,TRBV19,CASSIGTGGVQPQHF,TGTGCCAGTAGTATTGGGACGGGGGGCGTTCAGCCCCAGCATTTT
-,TRBJ2-7,-,TRBV12-3/TRBV12-4,CASRLRPYEQYF,TGTGCCAGCAGACTCAGGCCCTACGAGCAGTACTTC
TRBD2,TRBJ2-7,-,TRBV27,CASRTYSGSYEQYF,TGTGCCAGCAGAACTTATAGCGGGAGCTACGAGCAGTACTTC
-,TRBJ1-3,-,TRBV11-2,CASSSITSGNTIYF,TGTGCCAGCAGCTCGATTACCTCTGGAAACACCATATATTTT
TRBD1,TRBJ2-2,-,TRBV7-6,CASSRNPGTGKTGNTGELFF,TGTGCCAGCAGCCGAAACCCCGGGACAGGGAAAACCGGGAACACCGGGGAGCTGTTTTTT
TRBD1,TRBJ1-4,-,TRBV9,CASSGQGRTNEKLFF,TGTGCCAGCAGCGGACAGGGGAGGACTAATGAAAAACTGTTTTTT
-,TRBJ2-7,-,TRBV5-1,CASSLGASNYEQYF,TGCGCCAGCAGCTTGGGGGCTAGTAACTACGAGCAGTACTTC
-,TRBJ1-6,-,TRBV5-5,CASNVGFSPLHF,TGTGCCAGCAACGTAGGGTTCTCACCCCTCCACTTT
-,TRBJ1-2,-,TRBV29-1,CSVTDMYGYTF,TGCAGCGTGACCGACATGTATGGCTACACCTTC
-,TRBJ2-1,-,TRBV28,CASSLNSYNEQFF,TGTGCCAGCAGCCTAAACTCCTACAATGAGCAGTTCTTC
TRBD2,TRBJ2-7,-,TRBV20-1,CSASSGDSYEQYF,TGCAGTGCTAGTAGCGGGGACTCCTACGAGCAGTACTTC
-,TRBJ1-1,once,TRBV28,CASRQGLIAEAFF,TGTGCCAGCAGACAAGGGTTGATCGCTGAAGCTTTCTTT
-,TRBJ2-1,-,TRBV12-3/TRBV12-4,CASSISSNEQFF,TGTGCCAGCAGTATCTCTAGCAATGAGCAGTTCTTC
-,TRBJ1-6,-,TRBV10-2,CASRAAIQGPQTYNSPLHF,TGCGCCAGCAGGGCCGCTATCCAGGGGCCCCAAACCTATAATTCACCCCTCCACTTT
TRBD1,TRBJ1-1,-,TRBV6-5,CASTRQGVNTEAFF,TGTGCCAGCACCCGACAGGGGGTGAACACTGAAGCTTTCTTT